The rows below give T cell receptor beta chains drawn from one sample of a study of blood T cells in healthy people across ages. TCRdb reprocessed the 5' RACE reads with MiXCR, giving one entry per CDR3 protein. The sample comprises about 1,000,000 distinct CDR3 sequences, less than 50% of which are singletons, and 15% to 20% rests with the top ten. Sample: blood. The source of these receptors is a woman aged 55-70 years in good health. Each CDR3 is given with its conserved first and last residue. D genes are given only for firm matches. A row's size may be missing; if present it is once, few, many or a size class.

>TRBV7-9|few|16|TRBD2|TRBJ2-7
CASSSSSGSPSYEQYF
TGTGCCAGCAGCTCGTCTAGCGGGAGTCCCTCCTACGAGCAGTACTTC
>TRBV29-1|few|12|NA|TRBJ1-5
CSVAGDGQPQHF
TGCAGCGTTGCAGGGGATGGTCAGCCCCAGCATTTT
>TRBV2|NA|15|TRBD1|TRBJ1-2
CASSGPAQGAYGYTF
TGTGCCAGCAGTGGCCCTGCTCAGGGGGCCTATGGCTACACCTTC
>TRBV6-2/TRBV6-3|NA|15|TRBD2|TRBJ2-5
CASSGLAANQETQYF
TGTGCCAGCAGCGGACTAGCGGCCAATCAAGAGACCCAGTACTTC
>TRBV27|once|16|NA|TRBJ2-3
CASSPLTPFTPDTQYF
TGTGCCAGCAGCCCCCTCACACCCTTTACGCCAGATACGCAGTATTTT
>TRBV5-1|few|16|TRBD1|TRBJ2-1
CASRSVGTGGYNEQFF
TGCGCCAGCAGGTCGGTTGGGACAGGGGGCTACAATGAGCAGTTCTTC
>TRBV6-2/TRBV6-3|NA|13|TRBD2|TRBJ2-1
CASSYGTSGEQFF
TGTGCCAGCAGTTACGGGACTAGCGGTGAGCAGTTCTTC
>TRBV3-1|few|15|NA|TRBJ2-3
CASSQVATGTDTQYF
TGTGCCAGCAGCCAAGTGGCGACAGGCACAGATACGCAGTATTTT
>TRBV5-5|NA|17|NA|TRBJ2-7
CASLPYFTGPAMDEQYF
TGTGCCAGCCTCCCTTACTTTACAGGGCCCGCTATGGACGAGCAGTACTTC
>TRBV4-1|few|14|NA|TRBJ2-7
CASSQEVAATEQYF
TGCGCCAGCAGCCAAGAAGTAGCGGCCACTGAGCAGTACTTC
>TRBV5-6|few|15|NA|TRBJ1-4
CASRWGRRSNEKLFF
TGTGCCAGCAGATGGGGACGGCGGAGCAATGAAAAACTGTTTTTT
>TRBV5-4|NA|16|TRBD1|TRBJ2-7
CASSSSDRAVPYEQYF
TGTGCCAGCAGCTCCTCGGACAGGGCCGTACCCTACGAGCAGTACTTC
>TRBV3-1|NA|15|NA|TRBJ2-5
CASSQDALARETQYF
TGTGCCAGCAGCCAAGATGCGCTAGCTCGGGAGACCCAGTACTTC
>TRBV6-5|few|16|NA|TRBJ1-4
CASSPSDYPLGEKLFF
TGTGCCAGCAGCCCATCAGATTACCCCTTAGGGGAAAAACTGTTTTTT
>TRBV7-2|many|14|NA|TRBJ2-3
CASSRGFGTDTQYF
TGTGCCAGCAGCCGGGGATTTGGCACAGATACGCAGTATTTT
>TRBV2|NA|15|TRBD2|TRBJ2-1
CASSPTSRSYNEQFF
TGTGCCAGCAGTCCGACTAGCAGAAGCTACAATGAGCAGTTCTTC
>TRBV5-1|NA|14|NA|TRBJ1-1
CASSVQGMNTEAFF
TGCGCCAGCAGCGTACAGGGTATGAACACTGAAGCTTTCTTT
>TRBV27|few|14|NA|TRBJ2-7
CASSWGILPYEQYF
TGTGCCAGCAGTTGGGGGATTCTACCCTACGAGCAGTACTTC
>TRBV7-2|NA|15|NA|TRBJ1-5
CASSLVRQPTQPQHF
TGTGCCAGCAGCTTAGTTAGACAGCCCACCCAGCCCCAGCATTTT
>TRBV20-1|few|15|NA|TRBJ2-7
CSARDILAGIYEQYF
TGCAGTGCTAGAGATATACTGGCAGGGATCTACGAGCAGTACTTC
>TRBV5-1|NA|13|NA|TRBJ1-1
CASSSPADTEAFF
TGCGCCAGCAGCTCCCCTGCCGACACTGAAGCTTTCTTT